This TCR beta chain is drawn from a study of radiotherapy plus CTLA-4 blockade in lung cancer. Study overall: Among enrolled patients, over 15% responded and about 30% achieved disease control. Points from the study as a whole: Alongside interferon-beta, early blood T cell clone dynamics were reportedly the best predictor of response. Subsequent to radiotherapy plus ipilimumab, tumor-derived TCR clones underwent expansion in blood.

This clone was counted once. Its antigen is still unknown. Between the trimmed V and J ends, which lost 7 bases and 5 bases, there was a span of 18 bases. Germline lookup yields CDR1 SGHDT and CDR2 YYEEEE. The CDR3 totals 14 residues. With ipilimumab providing CTLA-4 blockade, focal radiation was administered to patients who had chemo-refractory metastatic non-small-cell lung cancer. Profiled with immunoSEQ multiplex PCR; TCRdb holds only in-frame clones, not every one. This sample has about 120,000 clones, with around 89% found just once. The V call is TRBV5-6, the J call TRBJ2-5, with a tentative D call TRBD2 (6 bases). Here the sequenced sample was peripheral blood, taken from a patient treated with radiotherapy plus ipilimumab. This clonotype was obtained from a human donor with non-small cell lung cancer that progressed on radiotherapy plus ipilimumab. CDR3 residues: CASLGAGWWETQYF. The CDR3 DNA follows: TGTGCCAGCCTGGGTGCGGGATGGTGGGAGACCCAGTACTTC.